Following are 3 T cell receptor beta chains from one sample sequenced in a study of identical twins. Each CDR3 protein gets one entry after TCRdb re-called the 5' RACE reads with MiXCR. The sample has 500,000 to 600,000 distinct CDR3 sequences; less than 25% are singletons. These same data were also listed under a study on T cells expressing NK-cell markers.

Material for sequencing was CD4+ T cells sorted from blood. These receptors were obtained from a woman aged 18-30 years in good health.

This clonotype was counted between two and nine times. The rearrangement uses TRBV5-1 and TRBJ2-5; tentative D call: TRBD1 (5 bases). The CDR3 length is 16 residues. Between the trimmed V and J ends, which lost 4 bases and 2 bases, there was a span of 18 bases. The germline V gene encodes CDR1 SGHRS and CDR2 YFSETQ. This chain's CDR3 is CASSRQGVLVQETQYF. The CDR3 DNA reads TGCGCCAGCAGCCGTCAGGGCGTCTTGGTGCAAGAGACCCAGTACTTC.

This rearrangement joins TRBV3-1 to TRBJ2-6, with D tentatively TRBD1 or TRBD2 (5 bases each). The CDR3 sequence is 16 residues long. Trimming pared 7 bases from V and 0 bases from J, leaving 13 bases between. The germline gives CDR1 LGHDT, CDR2 YNNKEL (reference sequence). The CDR3 DNA sequence: TGTGCCAGCACGGGGCAGGGAAGCTCTGGGGCCAACGTCCTGACTTTC. Amino acid sequence: CASTGQGSSGANVLTF.

This sequence joins TRBV15 and TRBJ2-4, with D perhaps matching TRBD2 (6 bases). Germline CDR1 LNHNV, CDR2 YYDKDF (reference sequence). V lost 5 bases, J lost 2 bases, and 16 bases lay in between. The CDR3 consists of 16 residues. CDR3 residues: CATSGGQTEPKNIQYF. DNA for the CDR3: TGTGCCACCAGCGGAGGGCAGACAGAACCCAAAAACATTCAGTACTTC.